Described below is a single T cell receptor (beta chain) sequence and its context. What it recognizes is unknown. The sample originates from a study of T cell responses to AZD1222 COVID-19 vaccine. Study outcomes and limitations: Donors were largely white British and mainly female; clonal diversity was possibly underestimated. Reportedly, nearly half of unique spike TCRs recognized epitopes outside B.1.351/B.1.1.7 mutations. Just six people given AZD1222 tested seropositive at baseline. The peak T cell response came first, and repertoires were sampled only after it.

Clones were sequenced by immunoSEQ multiplex PCR, and TCRdb holds only the in-frame ones, with some missing. Counted here are 130,000 to 150,000 clones, about nine tenths occurring once; the ten biggest clones make up about 3%. Deletions cut 6 bases from V and 7 bases from J, with 10 bases between. Looked up from germline, CDR1 is LNHDA and CDR2 is SQIVND (reference sequence). CDR3 size: 12 residues. J is TRBJ1-5 and V is TRBV19; tentative D call: TRBD1 (6 bases). Sequencing used peripheral blood, obtained on day 0 of MenACWY control vaccination. This TCR was recovered from an adult in good health. In DNA, the CDR3 is TGTGCCAGTAGCAGGGGTGGACAGCCCCAGCATTTT. It is translated as CASSRGGQPQHF.